This T cell receptor beta chain was sequenced for a study of blood T cell repertoires in COVID-19. Study summary: COVID-19 samples from acute and convalescent phases originated in the United States, Italy and Spain. Nucleic acid was either cDNA or gDNA, and it came from T cells, B-cell-depleted T cells, or PBMCs.

Authors' analysis steps: Amplified reference gene primers provided the basis for estimating nucleated cell counts. Method: immunoSEQ multiplex PCR; TCRdb's copy keeps in-frame clones and lacks some. V, J and clone size are those of that table, while D and trimming were read from the DNA. The repertoire includes 200,000 to 300,000 clones, approximately 86% of them detected once, and about 2% sits in the top ten. The source material was peripheral blood. The TCR comes from a man aged 25 to 40 with active or convalescent COVID-19.

CDR3 sequence: CASNKDRVGYTF. The CDR3 DNA reads TGTGCCAGTAATAAGGACAGGGTTGGCTACACCTTC. J is TRBJ1-2 and V is TRBV19; 8 positions agree with TRBD1. This CDR3 has 12 amino acids. Germline CDR1 and CDR2: LNHDA and SQIVND (reference sequence). The V gene end was trimmed by 7 bases and the J gene end by 7 bases; junction bases not matched to a gene: 5.